This T cell receptor beta chain was profiled in a study of blood T cell repertoires in COVID-19. Study context: The analysed material was cDNA or gDNA that came from T cells, B-cell-depleted T cells, or PBMCs.

From germline, CDR1 is LGHDT and CDR2 YNNKEL (reference sequence). The CDR3 runs 14 residues. V lost 1 base, J lost 7 bases, and 11 bases lay in between. Sequenced by immunoSEQ multiplex PCR; TCRdb stores in-frame clones only, minus some. The repertoire consists of roughly 200,000 clones, with roughly 92% occurring once and the leading ten covering roughly 0.76%. This TCR was sampled from a man aged 25-45 years with COVID-19, enrolled during active disease. Sequencing used peripheral blood. The chain uses TRBV3-1 (or the pseudogene TRBV3-2) and TRBJ1-5, with D possibly TRBD1 on 6 matching bases. DNA of the CDR3: TGTGCCAGCAGCCAAGGGCGGACAGCCCAGCCCCAGCATTTT. This sequence encodes CASSQGRTAQPQHF.